What follows describes a single TCR beta chain. The V gene lost 2 bases and the J gene lost 5 bases, with 10 bases spanning the gap. Germline assignment: CDR1 SGDLS and CDR2 YYNGEE. CDR3 length equals 14 residues. This table comes from immunoSEQ multiplex PCR, and its TCRdb copy is limited to in-frame clones, with some not included. The sample carries about 200,000 clones, roughly 82% recorded once. This record comes from a study of blood T cell repertoires in COVID-19. V gene TRBV9 combines with J gene TRBJ2-2, with D maybe TRBD1 (5 bases). The sequenced sample was PBMCs or T cells enriched from blood (not recorded which). This sequence was found in a man aged 35 to 55 with acute COVID-19. In nucleotides, the CDR3 is TGTGCCAGCAGCGTCGCCAGGGTGACCGGGGAGCTGTTTTTT. This sequence encodes CASSVARVTGELFF.